Shown below are 14 T cell receptor beta chains from a single sample sequenced in a study of OX40 agonist ivuxolimab in advanced cancers. Profiling relied on immunoSEQ multiplex PCR, and the TCRdb table lists in-frame clones only, not all of them. This table holds tens of thousands of clones, roughly 83% found once. Sequences were derived from CD4+ or CD8+ T cells sorted from blood, sampled in a trial of the OX40 agonist ivuxolimab. The receptors stem from an adult with an advanced solid tumor such as melanoma, head and neck, liver or kidney cancer.

The V call is TRBV7-6, the J call TRBJ2-3, with 8 nucleotides matching TRBD1. Germline V gives CDR1 SGHVS, CDR2 FNYEAQ. The CDR3 is made up of 15 amino acids. V lost 2 bases, J lost 6 bases, and 7 bases stayed unmatched. CDR3 protein: CASSLQGALMDTQYF. In nucleotides, the CDR3 is TGTGCCAGCAGCTTACAGGGGGCCCTCATGGATACGCAGTATTTT.

The chain links TRBV5-8 to TRBJ1-4, with D tentatively TRBD1 (5 bases). This CDR3 has 16 residues. V dropped 4 bases and J dropped 2 bases, with 15 bases sitting between them. The germline V gene encodes CDR1 SGHTS and CDR2 YDEGEE. CDR3 residues: CASSPGIGATNEKLFF. The CDR3 bases are TGTGCCAGCAGCCCGGGTATCGGGGCGACTAATGAAAAACTGTTTTTT.

The CDR3 protein is CASSIRGTGNTIYF. The CDR3 bases are TGTGCCAGTAGTATTCGGGGGACTGGAAACACCATATATTTT. The chain uses TRBV19 and TRBJ1-3, with D tentatively TRBD1 (5 bases). Looked up from germline, CDR1 is LNHDA and CDR2 is SQIVND (reference sequence). The V and J ends lost 3 bases and 2 bases respectively, with 8 bases between them. The CDR3 is 14 amino acids.

This rearrangement joins TRBV29-1 to TRBJ2-1; D gene uncertain. The CDR3 has 11 amino acids. Per the germline V gene, CDR1 is SQVTM and CDR2 is ANQGSEA. The CDR3 is CSHGSYNEQFF. DNA for the CDR3: TGCTCTCATGGCTCCTACAATGAGCAGTTCTTC.

This chain links TRBV6-5 with TRBJ2-7; D may match TRBD1 or TRBD2 (5 bases each). V lost 3 bases and J lost 0, with 12 bases in between. The germline CDR1 and CDR2 sequences are MNHEY and SVGAGI. This CDR3 has 15 residues. DNA for the CDR3: TGTGCCAGCAGTTATCGTCCAGGGAGCTCCTACGAGCAGTACTTC. It translates to CASSYRPGSSYEQYF.

Only one count was recorded for this clone. The CDR3 protein is CASSLVRGPNTGELFF. DNA for the CDR3: TGTGCCAGCAGCTTAGTAAGGGGGCCAAACACCGGGGAGCTGTTTTTT. The chain employs TRBV7-8 and TRBJ2-2, with 7 bases fitting TRBD1. The CDR3 runs 16 residues. The germline gives CDR1 SGHVS, CDR2 FQNEAQ. V was pared by 1 base and J by 2 bases, with 4 bases of the junction left unmatched.

This clone was seen just once. The chain recombines TRBV10-2 with TRBJ2-5; TRBD2 matches at 8 bases. The CDR3 covers 15 residues. Germline assignment: CDR1 WSHSY and CDR2 SAAADI. The V segment lost 0 bases and the J segment 7 bases; nucleotides outside the gene matches: 7. The CDR3 sequence: CASSESPGAGGTQYF. Here the CDR3 DNA reads TGCGCCAGCAGTGAGTCCCCGGGGGCGGGGGGGACCCAGTACTTC.

The chain recombines TRBV11-3 with TRBJ2-7; a weak D match, TRBD2 (5 bases). V was clipped by 4 bases and J by 0 bases, with 13 bases between them. CDR1 is SGHNT and CDR2 is YENEEA in the germline V gene. The CDR3 loop spans 15 amino acids. The CDR3: CASSSRAWSSYEQYF. As DNA, the CDR3 is TGTGCCAGCAGCTCGCGGGCTTGGAGCTCCTACGAGCAGTACTTC.

This clone has only one observation. The rearrangement uses TRBV7-3 and TRBJ1-5, with D possibly TRBD1 on 6 matching bases. CDR1 and CDR2 from the germline V gene are SGHTA and FQGTGA. This CDR3 has 13 amino acids. Trimming pared 3 bases from V and 7 bases from J, leaving 10 bases between. CDR3 amino acids: CASSLRGNQPQHF. The CDR3 DNA is TGTGCCAGCAGCTTGAGGGGGAACCAGCCCCAGCATTTT.

This clone was recorded only once. The rearrangement joins TRBV7-9 to TRBJ1-5; TRBD1 might be the D (5 bases). There are 14 residues in the CDR3. Trimming took off 6 bases at V and 6 bases at J, with 15 bases between the two ends. CDR1 and CDR2 from the germline V gene are SEHNR and FQNEAQ (reference sequence). The CDR3 sequence is CASSTQGLSQPQHF. DNA for the CDR3: TGTGCCAGCAGTACCCAGGGTCTAAGTCAGCCCCAGCATTTT.

The chain couples TRBV19 to TRBJ2-7; the match to TRBD1 covers 7 bases. Germline CDR1 is LNHDA and CDR2 is SQIVND (reference sequence). The J segment lost 7 bases and the V segment lost 6 bases, leaving 12 bases of the junction unmatched. This CDR3 contains 14 residues. The CDR3 DNA sequence: TGTGCCAGTAGCCGACAGGGTTCTACGATTGAGCAGTACTTC. It is translated as CASSRQGSTIEQYF.

The chain joins TRBV30 to TRBJ2-1, with D unclear. Trimming took 1 base from V and 7 from J, leaving 5 bases between them. The CDR3 has 11 residues. Germline loops: CDR1 GTSNPN, CDR2 SVGIG (reference sequence). CDR3 nucleotide sequence: TGTGCCTGGAGTGGTCAGAATGAGCAGTTCTTC. Residues: CAWSGQNEQFF. Together with reference TRBV30 and TRBJ2-1, the CDR3 gives the full variable domain: SQTIHQWPATLVQPVGSPLSLECTVEGTSNPNLYWYRQAAGRGLQLLFYSVGIGQISSEVPQNLSASRPQDRQFILSSKKLLLSDSGFYLCAWSGQNEQFFGPGTRLTVL.

A few counts support this clone. V usage is TRBV6-5 and J usage is TRBJ1-1, with a weak D call TRBD1 (5 bases). Trimming pared 2 bases from V and 4 bases from J, leaving 17 bases between. Germline CDR1 MNHEY, CDR2 SVGAGI. The CDR3 runs 16 residues. The CDR3 is CASSYGSGRRGTEAFF. The CDR3 region has the DNA TGTGCCAGCAGTTACGGCAGTGGTCGGAGGGGCACTGAAGCTTTCTTT.

This clone was seen only a few times. The chain couples TRBV25-1 to TRBJ2-7; D may be TRBD2 (5 bases). CDR1 is MGHDK, CDR2 SYGVNS, per germline. This CDR3 is built from 10 residues. Trimming removed 8 bases from V and 8 bases from J, with 10 bases in between. The CDR3 DNA reads TGTGCCAGCGGGAGAATAAAGCAGTACTTC. Its translation: CASGRIKQYF.